This T cell receptor (beta chain) was retrieved from a study of T cells after yellow fever vaccination. Notes on this clonotype: Its matching antigen is unknown.

General study results and limits: Among primary-vaccination clones, most reappeared after the booster, at around 97% for CD4 and more than 75% for CD8. Secondary responses were weaker yet peaked faster, day 5 versus 15. Abundant contaminating clonotypes from the bulk population could appear in FACS-sorted repertoires.

This CDR3 is 18 amino acids long. Germline V gene data show CDR1 as MGHRA and CDR2 as YSYEKL. J gave up 5 bases and V 5 bases, and 16 bases lay outside the gene matches. TCR cDNA was made by 5'RACE template switching, adding a universal primer site and UMIs. One entry per CDR3 protein, called by TCRdb with MiXCR from the 5' RACE reads. Among 120,000 or so distinct CDR3 sequences listed, about 16% were seen once. The chain couples TRBV4-1 to TRBJ2-3; TRBD1 matches at 10 bases. The material sequenced was CD8+ T cells sorted from PBMCs, taken 5 days after the yellow fever booster vaccination. The TCR comes from a young man who received the YFV17D yellow fever vaccine. The DNA for the CDR3 is TGCGCCAGCAGCTCAATTGGACAGGGACAGGGGCCAGGAGATACGCAGTATTTT. The encoded protein is CASSSIGQGQGPGDTQYF.